This T cell receptor (beta chain) was recorded in a study of T-cell reconstitution after alpha-beta-depleted transplantation in children. Study-wide results and limits: The origin of high day-60 TCRbeta diversity in some patients lay in surviving recipient T cells and thymic progenitors. Approximately two months post-transplant, alpha-beta T cells reportedly originated from several hundred expanded graft clones.

Unique molecular identifiers tagged the TCRbeta library. TCRdb called the PCR reads again in MiXCR, with one record for every CDR3 protein. Among roughly 670,000 distinct CDR3 sequences listed, around 14% were seen once. To note about this clonotype: Antigen specificity is unknown.

The CDR3 is made up of 14 amino acids. Germline V lookup: CDR1 SGHRS, CDR2 YFSETQ. Trimming pared 4 bases from V and 5 bases from J, leaving 13 bases between. V usage is TRBV5-1 and J usage is TRBJ2-1; D perhaps matches TRBD2 (5 bases). The clonotype originates from a girl aged 2 to 9 with congenital amegakaryocytic thrombocytopenia, due to receive a stem cell transplant. Source: PBMCs, taken before TCRalphabeta/CD19-depleted stem cell transplant. The CDR3 sequence is CASSPVGANNEQFF. CDR3 nucleotide sequence: TGCGCCAGCAGCCCCGTGGGAGCTAACAATGAGCAGTTCTTC.